This T cell receptor (beta chain) was captured in a study of cytomegalovirus exposure and HLA in healthy donors. A note on this clone: The antigen remains undetermined.

J gave up 0 bases and V 4 bases, and 8 bases lay outside the gene matches. The CDR3 has 18 residues. The V gene's germline CDR1 is LNHDA and CDR2 SQIVND (reference sequence). The primer mix had 60 Vbeta and 13 Jbeta primers. This table comes from immunoSEQ multiplex PCR, and its TCRdb copy is limited to in-frame clones, with some not included. The sample lists more than 140,000 clones, approximately 80% occurring once. Study-wide results and limits: Later analysis associated a missense DCLRE1C variant with TCR beta V- and J-gene trimming. The HLA-A and HLA-B alleles of most subjects were reportedly predicted accurately from TCR beta sequences.

The TCR originated in a man aged 25-45 years in good health and CMV-seropositive. This sequence joins TRBV19 and TRBJ2-6; 8 nucleotides align to TRBD2. The specimen was PBMCs. The CDR3 coding sequence is TGTGCCAGTAGTACTTTTGGCGGGGGGAGCTCTGGGGCCAACGTCCTGACTTTC. Translating it yields CASSTFGGGSSGANVLTF.